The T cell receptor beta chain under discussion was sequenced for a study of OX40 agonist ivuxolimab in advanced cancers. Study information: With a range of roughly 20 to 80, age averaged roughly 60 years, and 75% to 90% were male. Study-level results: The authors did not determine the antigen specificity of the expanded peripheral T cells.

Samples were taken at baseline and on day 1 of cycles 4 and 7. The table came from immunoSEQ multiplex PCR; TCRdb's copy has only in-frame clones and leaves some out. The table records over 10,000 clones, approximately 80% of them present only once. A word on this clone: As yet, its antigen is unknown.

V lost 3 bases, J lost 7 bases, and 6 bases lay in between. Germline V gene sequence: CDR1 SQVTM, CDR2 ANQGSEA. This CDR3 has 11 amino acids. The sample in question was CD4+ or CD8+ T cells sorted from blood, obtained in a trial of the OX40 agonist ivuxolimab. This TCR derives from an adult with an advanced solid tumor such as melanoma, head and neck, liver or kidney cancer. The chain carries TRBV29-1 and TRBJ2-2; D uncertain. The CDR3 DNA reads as TGCAGCGTTGATTCGATCGGGGAGCTGTTTTTT. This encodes CSVDSIGELFF.